What follows are 20 T cell receptor beta chains derived from one specimen sequenced in a study of Graves' ophthalmopathy and Graves' hyperthyroidism (dated by TCRdb to 2017 to 2018). The sequencer was an Illumina HiSeq 2000. TCR beta CDR3 regions were amplified from RNA transcripts for repertoire sequencing. HTBI primers and the Qiagen OneStep RT-PCR kit were used in a first-round RT-PCR, which was followed by a second-round multiplex PCR, size selection and purification. TCRdb trimmed public reads at Q25 via fastp, called clones via MiXCR and kept in-frame beta chains. Entries that share a CDR3 protein sequence are merged under the most common genes and DNA. In this sample the table shows about 180,000 distinct CDR3 sequences, over 35% of which occur a single time. Roughly 5.2% of the sample is taken by the ten largest. The sequencing sample was made of peripheral blood. Source of these receptors: a woman aged 40-49 years with Graves' ophthalmopathy. Donor details come from another sample of the same person, matched by shared clones.

The rearrangement links TRBV6-1 to TRBJ2-7; no clear D. The CDR3 totals 15 residues. Trimming shortened V by 0 bases and J by 2 bases, and 11 bases separated the two germline ends. The germline CDR1 and CDR2 sequences are MNHNS and SASEGT. CDR3 sequence reads: CASSEAVSVAYEQYF. The DNA of the CDR3 is TGTGCCAGCAGTGAAGCCGTTTCGGTGGCCTACGAGCAGTACTTC.

V usage is TRBV6-1 and J usage is TRBJ1-1, with 7 positions matching TRBD1. Germline V CDR1 and CDR2: MNHNS, SASEGT. Trimming removed 7 bases from V and 0 bases from J; junction bases left unmatched: 8. This CDR3 comprises 15 residues. CDR3 in DNA: TGTGCCAGCAAGGAGGGGGCCAAACTGAACACTGAAGCTTTCTTT. As protein: CASKEGAKLNTEAFF.

This sequence joins TRBV28 and TRBJ1-1, with D possibly TRBD1 on 5 matching bases. There are 14 residues in the CDR3. The V end was cut by 4 bases, the J end by 5 bases, with 14 bases between. Germline CDR1 and CDR2: MDHEN and SYDVKM. CDR3 bases: TGTGCCAGCAGTTGGGCGGCGGAGGGGACTGAAGCTTTCTTT. Translated: CASSWAAEGTEAFF. The complete variable domain, with remaining parts taken from reference TRBV28 and TRBJ1-1, reads DVKVTQSSRYLVKRTGEKVFLECVQDMDHENMFWYRQDPGLGLRLIYFSYDVKMKEKGDIPEGYSVSREKKERFSLILESASTNQTSMYLCASSWAAEGTEAFFGQGTRLTVV.

This rearrangement joins TRBV6-2 or TRBV6-3 to TRBJ1-1; 7 bases map to TRBD1. Germline CDR1 MNHEY, CDR2 SVGEGT. The trim removed 6 bases at V and 11 bases at J, leaving 12 bases unmatched. This CDR3 region has 13 residues. The CDR3 sequence is CASSPLDRYLAFF. The CDR3 coding sequence is TGTGCCAGCAGCCCTCTGGACAGGTATTTGGCTTTCTTT.

The chain carries TRBV6-5 and TRBJ1-2, with D unresolved. Trimming stripped 0 bases from V and 0 bases from J, with 5 bases between. The CDR3 extends over 14 amino acids. CDR1 and CDR2 (germline): MNHEY, SVGAGI. The CDR3 region is CASSYSYPNYGYTF. Written as DNA, the CDR3 is TGTGCCAGCAGTTACTCATATCCTAACTATGGCTACACCTTC.

This clonotype was seen at least ten times. This chain joins TRBV28 and TRBJ2-7, with no clear D. The CDR3 runs to 16 residues. V lost 6 bases to trimming and J lost 3 bases, with 21 bases between them. Germline-derived CDR1 and CDR2 are MDHEN and SYDVKM. The CDR3: CASSIPAGSGHYEQYF. The CDR3 bases are TGTGCCAGCAGCATACCCGCCGGGTCTGGGCACTACGAGCAGTACTTC.

This clonotype occurred many times. The gene calls are TRBV29-1 and TRBJ1-2; D is perhaps TRBD1 (6 bases). V lost 1 base and J lost 5, with 11 bases in between. CDR1 SQVTM and CDR2 ANQGSEA come from the germline V gene. The CDR3 has 13 amino acids. The CDR3 region is CSVEGGPSYGYTF. CDR3 nucleotides: TGCAGCGTTGAAGGGGGGCCTTCTTATGGCTACACCTTC. Using reference TRBV29-1 and TRBJ1-2 for the parts outside the CDR3, the full variable domain is SAVISQKPSRDICQRGTSLTIQCQVDSQVTMMFWYRQQPGQSLTLIATANQGSEATYESGFVIDKFPISRPNLTFSTLTVSNMSPEDSSIYLCSVEGGPSYGYTFGSGTRLTVV.

This clonotype showed up just once. The chain links TRBV6-1 to TRBJ1-5; D call uncertain. The CDR3 has 15 amino acids. From germline, CDR1 is MNHNS and CDR2 SASEGT. V gave up 9 bases and J gave up 0 bases, with 15 bases separating them. CDR3 DNA: TGTGCCAGTGAGCCAGGTGGGATTAGCAATCAGCCCCAGCATTTT. Translated: CASEPGGISNQPQHF.

This clonotype has a count of ten or more. The chain recombines TRBV27 with TRBJ1-5; tentative D call: TRBD1 (5 bases). The CDR3 covers 16 residues. From germline, CDR1 is MNHEY and CDR2 SMNVEV (reference sequence). The V gene lost 5 bases and the J gene lost 4 bases, with 18 bases spanning the gap. CDR3 amino acids: CASSPTRDRTNQPQHF. For the CDR3, the DNA is TGTGCCAGCAGTCCAACCCGAGACAGAACAAATCAGCCCCAGCATTTT.

This clonotype was picked up many times. The chain joins TRBV12-3 or TRBV12-4 to TRBJ2-7, with 7 bases identical to TRBD1. The CDR3 has 15 amino acids. V shed 7 bases, J shed 2 bases, and the junction held 11 bases outside the gene matches. CDR3 protein: CASTLGQLRPYEQYF. CDR3 in DNA: TGTGCCAGCACCCTGGGACAGCTCAGGCCCTACGAGCAGTACTTC.

This clonotype was observed at least ten times. Germline and junction disagree at one end, which may indicate a read error. The V and J genes are TRBV20-1 and TRBJ2-2; no clear D. Germline CDR1 DFQATT, CDR2 SNEGSKA (reference sequence). The CDR3 runs to 14 residues. The CDR3 is CSARERSVTEELFF. The DNA of the CDR3 is TGCAGTGCTAGGGAAAGAAGTGTGACCGAGGAGCTGTTTTTT.

Ten or more counts support this clonotype. This chain links TRBV12-3 or TRBV12-4 with TRBJ2-7, with 8 bases fitting TRBD2. The CDR3 runs to 14 residues. After removal of 5 bases from V and 4 bases from J, the junction contained 7 bases not matched to a gene. CDR3 protein: CASSPSGRGYEQYF. The CDR3 nucleotides read TGTGCCAGCAGTCCCAGCGGGAGAGGGTACGAGCAGTACTTC.

This chain links TRBV6-1 with TRBJ2-2; D is unresolved. With 0 bases removed from V and 6 bases from J, the gap between germline ends came to 8 bases. CDR3 length: 14 residues. Looked up from germline, CDR1 is MNHNS and CDR2 is SASEGT. The CDR3 reads CASSEAIRAGELFF. Written as DNA, the CDR3 is TGTGCCAGCAGTGAAGCGATACGGGCCGGGGAGCTGTTTTTT.

The chain has TRBV6-2 or TRBV6-3 and TRBJ2-7; D call uncertain. The CDR3 extends over 15 amino acids. V was cut by 0 bases and J by 6 bases, with 15 bases left in between. The germline V gene encodes CDR1 MNHEY and CDR2 SVGEGT. CDR3 coding DNA: TGTGCCAGCAGTTACTCCCGGACCCAAGTGGGCGAGCAGTACTTC. This gives the protein CASSYSRTQVGEQYF.

The rearrangement uses TRBV2 and TRBJ2-7; TRBD2 might be the D (6 bases). Germline loops: CDR1 SNHLY, CDR2 FYNNEI. V dropped 6 bases and J dropped 4 bases, with 10 bases sitting between them. The CDR3 is made up of 12 amino acids. CDR3 loop: CASRLGRYEQYF. In DNA form, the CDR3 reads TGTGCCAGCAGATTAGGGAGGTACGAGCAGTACTTC.

The rearrangement uses TRBV6-1 and TRBJ1-5; D is ambiguous. The CDR3 runs to 17 residues. Trimming removed 4 bases at V and 6 bases at J, with 22 bases between. Germline V gene lookup returns CDR1 MNHNS and CDR2 SASEGT. The CDR3 DNA is TGTGCCAGCAGTGGTGTTGGGTTCCGGGTTTCGAGTCAGCCCCAGCATTTT. This encodes CASSGVGFRVSSQPQHF.

This clonotype was recorded many times. Here the CDR3 DNA reads TGCAGTGCGATGAGGGGCGGGTCGAACACCGGGGAGCTGTTTTTT. Amino acids: CSAMRGGSNTGELFF. The V gene is TRBV20-1, the J gene TRBJ2-2, with D perhaps given as TRBD1 or TRBD2 (5 bases each). Germline CDR1 is DFQATT and CDR2 is SNEGSKA (reference sequence). The V gene lost 6 bases and the J gene lost 0 bases, with 14 bases spanning the gap. This CDR3 spans 15 amino acids.

This clonotype was seen at least ten times. The V gene is TRBV2, the J gene TRBJ2-3; D may be TRBD1 (5 bases). The CDR3 extends over 14 amino acids. Germline CDR1 SNHLY, CDR2 FYNNEI. Trimming stripped 7 bases from V and 0 bases from J, with 11 bases between. The CDR3 sequence is CASKRTTSTDTQYF. CDR3 coding DNA: TGTGCCAGCAAGAGGACAACTAGCACAGATACGCAGTATTTT.

This clonotype was detected ten times or more. The V gene is TRBV7-2, the J gene TRBJ2-7; D tentatively fits TRBD1 or TRBD2 (5 bases each). This CDR3 has 15 amino acids. The germline V gene has CDR1 SGHTA and CDR2 FQGNSA. Trimming pared 1 base from V and 2 bases from J, leaving 12 bases between. In nucleotides, the CDR3 is TGTGCCAGCAGCTTAGGGGGGTTCTTCACCTACGAGCAGTACTTC. It translates to CASSLGGFFTYEQYF.

In its sample, this clonotype was seen once. V gene TRBV6-1 combines with J gene TRBJ1-5; tentative D call: TRBD1 (5 bases). The CDR3 loop spans 15 amino acids. Trimming left V 4 bases short and J 5 bases short, with 15 bases between. From germline, CDR1 is MNHNS and CDR2 SASEGT. DNA for the CDR3: TGTGCCAGCAGTGGATTTGGGGGAGCCGATCAGCCCCAGCATTTT. It codes for CASSGFGGADQPQHF.